These 11 T cell receptor beta chains were all obtained from the same sample, sequenced in a study of graft-versus-host responses after intestinal transplantation. Libraries were prepared by immunoSEQ multiplex PCR; TCRdb keeps only in-frame clonotypes and omits some of them. The sample contains 80,000 to 100,000 clones, roughly 91% of which appear only once. The antigens of these receptors remain unknown. The specimen was unstimulated CD4+ T cells sorted from spleen or lymph node cells, collected before transplant. The receptor source for this set is a human donor who was the organ donor for an intestinal transplant.

This sequence joins TRBV19 and TRBJ1-5, with D possibly matching TRBD1 (6 bases). V lost 5 bases, J lost 7 bases, and 12 bases lay in between. From germline, CDR1 is LNHDA and CDR2 SQIVND (reference sequence). The CDR3 runs to 13 residues. The CDR3 DNA reads TGTGCCAGTAGTCAGGGTAGGGGGCAGCCCCAGCATTTT. Protein product: CASSQGRGQPQHF.

This chain connects TRBV7-2 to TRBJ2-5; TRBD2 agrees at 10 bases. CDR3 length equals 18 residues. The germline gives CDR1 SGHTA, CDR2 FQGNSA. The trim removed 5 bases at V and 1 base at J, leaving 13 bases unmatched. CDR3 sequence (DNA): TGTGCCAGCAGCACGCCCTCCGTAGCGGGGGGCCTCCAAGAGACCCAGTACTTC. Translation gives CASSTPSVAGGLQETQYF.

This chain links TRBV6-4 with TRBJ2-2; D perhaps matches TRBD1 (5 bases). Per germline, CDR1 MRHNA and CDR2 SNTAGT. The CDR3 is made up of 15 amino acids. V was clipped by 3 bases and J by 3 bases, with 11 bases between them. CDR3 sequence: CASSEGPTYTGELFF. For the CDR3, the DNA is TGTGCCAGCAGTGAGGGGCCGACGTACACCGGGGAGCTGTTTTTT.

The V and J genes are TRBV27 and TRBJ2-5; 8 bases map to TRBD2. CDR3 length equals 15 residues. CDR1 is MNHEY, CDR2 SMNVEV, per germline (reference sequence). V shed 2 bases and J 5 bases; nucleotides not matched to a gene: 7. The CDR3 DNA is TGTGCCAGCAGTTTACGCAGCGGGGGATGGGAGACCCAGTACTTC. As protein: CASSLRSGGWETQYF.

The chain carries TRBV11-2 and TRBJ1-4; D remains unclear. V lost 5 bases, J lost 8 bases, and 21 bases lay in between. The CDR3 runs to 16 residues. Germline CDR1 reads SGHAT; CDR2 reads FQNNGV. The CDR3 loop is CASSTQLTAKEEKLFF. The CDR3, as DNA: TGTGCCAGCAGCACGCAATTGACGGCCAAGGAGGAAAAACTGTTTTTT.

The chain uses TRBV7-9 and TRBJ1-1; unclear D gene. The CDR3 sequence is 13 residues long. CDR1 is SEHNR, CDR2 FQNEAQ, per germline (reference sequence). V gave up 1 base and J gave up 7 bases, with 10 bases separating them. CDR3 coding DNA: TGTGCCAGCAGCTTAGGGGGAGTCGGTGAAGCTTTCTTT. Translation gives CASSLGGVGEAFF.

The chain links TRBV4-1 to TRBJ2-5; D might be TRBD1 (5 bases). Trimming left V 1 base short and J 4 bases short, with 10 bases between. The CDR3 totals 14 residues. Germline CDR1 and CDR2: MGHRA and YSYEKL. The CDR3 spells CASSQGGWGETQYF. The CDR3 coding sequence is TGCGCCAGCAGCCAAGGGGGCTGGGGAGAGACCCAGTACTTC.

The chain joins TRBV30 to TRBJ1-6; no firm D call. V lost 2 bases to trimming and J lost 0 bases, with 11 bases between them. The germline CDR1 and CDR2 sequences are GTSNPN and SVGIG (reference sequence). The length of the CDR3 is 16 residues. CDR3 nucleotide sequence: TGTGCCTGGAGTCAAAGGGAGAGCTCCTATAATTCACCCCTCCACTTT. Its protein is CAWSQRESSYNSPLHF.

The chain recombines TRBV25-1 with TRBJ2-2; tentative D call: TRBD1 (5 bases). The CDR3 has 15 amino acids. V lost 5 bases and J 5 bases, leaving 15 bases between the germline ends. CDR1 and CDR2 (germline): MGHDK, SYGVNS. In DNA form, the CDR3 reads TGTGCCAGCAGTCCAGGGTTAACGTGGACCGGGGAGCTGTTTTTT. Encoded protein: CASSPGLTWTGELFF.

The V gene is TRBV19, the J gene TRBJ2-1; 12 bases line up with TRBD2. With 6 bases clipped from V and 3 bases from J, the junction kept 6 bases outside the gene matches. CDR3 size: 16 residues. Germline assignment: CDR1 LNHDA and CDR2 SQIVND (reference sequence). This CDR3 reads CASRASGGGIYNEQFF. The CDR3 region has the DNA TGTGCCAGTAGAGCTAGCGGGGGGGGAATCTACAATGAGCAGTTCTTC.

The CDR3 bases are TGTGCCAGCAGCGCCTACTTCGGAGCTGAGCAGTTCTTC. This gives the protein CASSAYFGAEQFF. The V call is TRBV7-2, the J call TRBJ2-1; D unclear. Germline V gene lookup returns CDR1 SGHTA and CDR2 FQGNSA. CDR3 length: 13 residues. Trimming left V 5 bases short and J 9 bases short, with 14 bases between.